The rows below give T cell receptor beta chains drawn from one sample of a study of T cells in localized non-small cell lung cancer. Here immunoSEQ multiplex PCR was the method, and the copy in TCRdb shows in-frame clones only, minus some. Here the sample spans roughly 3,000 clones, over 20% being singletons. The sample here was lung tumor tissue, taken before any cancer treatment. These receptors were collected from a male donor aged 60 or over with stage II lung adenocarcinoma. Each CDR3 is given with its conserved first and last residue. The order of the fields is CDR3 length, D gene, J gene, V gene, clone size, CDR3 protein, CDR3 DNA. A D gene is named only where the DNA matches it firmly. Clone size is not always given. Where it is, it says once, few, many or a class for expanded clones.

length: 14
D: -
J: TRBJ1-5
V: TRBV11-3
size: -
CDR3: CASSSGTFNQPQHF
DNA: TGTGCCAGCAGCTCGGGGACCTTCAATCAGCCCCAGCATTTT

length: 17
D: -
J: TRBJ1-6
V: TRBV5-1
size: few
CDR3: CASSSEPSTSNNSPLHF
DNA: TGCGCCAGCAGTTCGGAGCCCTCGACATCAAATAATTCACCCCTCCACTTT

length: 15
D: TRBD2
J: TRBJ2-7
V: TRBV6-8
size: few
CDR3: CASSYKASGSYEQYF
DNA: TGTGCCAGCAGTTACAAGGCTAGCGGGAGCTACGAGCAGTACTTC

length: 14
D: -
J: TRBJ2-5
V: TRBV11-3
size: -
CDR3: CASSLNRAEETQYF
DNA: TGTGCCAGCAGCTTAAACAGGGCAGAGGAGACCCAGTACTTC

length: 15
D: -
J: TRBJ2-2
V: TRBV18
size: -
CDR3: CASSPPNSSPGELFF
DNA: TGTGCCAGCTCACCACCGAATTCGTCACCCGGGGAGCTGTTTTTT

length: 15
D: -
J: TRBJ2-3
V: TRBV19
size: few
CDR3: CASRRTVSSTDTQYF
DNA: TGTGCCAGTAGGAGGACAGTCTCTAGCACAGATACGCAGTATTTT

length: 14
D: -
J: TRBJ2-4
V: TRBV10-2
size: -
CDR3: CASSESEAQDIQYF
DNA: TGCGCCAGCAGTGAGTCAGAAGCCCAGGACATTCAGTACTTC

length: 14
D: TRBD1
J: TRBJ1-6
V: TRBV6-8
size: medium-sized
CDR3: CASSYGRGDSPLHF
DNA: TGTGCCAGCAGTTACGGCAGGGGGGATTCACCCCTCCACTTT

length: 18
D: -
J: TRBJ1-6
V: TRBV19
size: -
CDR3: CASSIKTGPFRSNSPLHF
DNA: TGTGCCAGTAGTATCAAAACAGGTCCATTCCGGAGCAATTCACCCCTCCACTTT

length: 14
D: -
J: TRBJ1-5
V: TRBV6-8
size: few
CDR3: CASRKQGSNQPQHF
DNA: TGTGCCAGCAGAAAACAGGGATCCAATCAGCCCCAGCATTTT

length: 14
D: -
J: TRBJ1-1
V: TRBV6-8
size: medium-sized
CDR3: CASSDRTANTEAFF
DNA: TGTGCCAGCAGTGACCGGACAGCGAACACTGAAGCTTTCTTT

length: 14
D: TRBD1
J: TRBJ1-5
V: TRBV30
size: -
CDR3: CAWSPGTGNQPQHF
DNA: TGTGCCTGGAGTCCCGGGACAGGCAATCAGCCCCAGCATTTT

length: 14
D: TRBD1
J: TRBJ1-3
V: TRBV6-8
size: few
CDR3: CASRGDSSGNTIYF
DNA: TGTGCCAGCAGGGGGGACAGCTCTGGAAACACCATATATTTT

length: 14
D: -
J: TRBJ2-1
V: TRBV11-3
size: -
CDR3: CASSPDLGYNEQFF
DNA: TGTGCCAGCAGCCCAGACCTAGGGTACAATGAGCAGTTCTTC

length: 15
D: -
J: TRBJ2-3
V: TRBV6-8
size: few
CDR3: CASRKEGSSTDTQYF
DNA: TGTGCCAGCAGAAAAGAAGGGTCATCCACAGATACGCAGTATTTT

length: 15
D: -
J: TRBJ2-2
V: TRBV6-8
size: few
CDR3: CASSRQGNGAGELFF
DNA: TGTGCCAGCAGCCGCCAGGGAAATGGAGCCGGGGAGCTGTTTTTT

length: 13
D: TRBD1
J: TRBJ2-7
V: TRBV6-8
size: few
CDR3: CATTGTVSYEQYF
DNA: TGTGCCACTACCGGGACAGTCTCCTACGAGCAGTACTTC

length: 16
D: -
J: TRBJ1-4
V: TRBV5-1
size: -
CDR3: CASSSYGLGRSEKLFF
DNA: TGCGCCAGCAGCTCATATGGGTTAGGAAGATCAGAAAAACTGTTTTTT

length: 16
D: -
J: TRBJ1-1
V: TRBV29-1
size: -
CDR3: CSVARGIGPLNTEAFF
DNA: TGCAGCGTTGCGAGAGGCATTGGCCCCTTGAACACTGAAGCTTTCTTT

length: 13
D: -
J: TRBJ1-1
V: TRBV6-8
size: few
CDR3: CASSRLTGFEAFF
DNA: TGTGCCAGCAGTCGACTCACAGGGTTTGAAGCTTTCTTT

length: 16
D: TRBD2
J: TRBJ2-2
V: TRBV9
size: medium-sized
CDR3: CASSAGLAGAPGELFF
DNA: TGTGCCAGCAGCGCCGGACTAGCGGGAGCTCCCGGGGAGCTGTTTTTT

length: 14
D: -
J: TRBJ1-1
V: TRBV11-3
size: -
CDR3: CASSPAVKGTEAFF
DNA: TGTGCCAGCAGCCCCGCGGTGAAGGGGACTGAAGCTTTCTTT

length: 15
D: TRBD2
J: TRBJ2-2
V: TRBV11-3
size: -
CDR3: CASSQRGSRAGELFF
DNA: TGTGCCAGCAGCCAGCGGGGGAGCAGGGCCGGGGAGCTGTTTTTT

length: 12
D: -
J: TRBJ1-1
V: TRBV10-2
size: -
CDR3: CASSVEWGWAFF
DNA: TGCGCCAGCAGTGTCGAGTGGGGATGGGCTTTCTTT

length: 14
D: TRBD2
J: TRBJ2-1
V: TRBV11-3
size: few
CDR3: CASSPLAGGSEQFF
DNA: TGTGCCAGCAGCCCCCTAGCGGGGGGGTCCGAGCAGTTCTTC

length: 14
D: -
J: TRBJ1-1
V: TRBV11-3
size: -
CDR3: CASSPWGENTEAFF
DNA: TGTGCCAGCAGCCCATGGGGCGAGAACACTGAAGCTTTCTTT

length: 15
D: -
J: TRBJ2-5
V: TRBV15
size: -
CDR3: CATSLGGATQETQYF
DNA: TGTGCCACCAGCCTAGGCGGGGCCACCCAAGAGACCCAGTACTTC

length: 13
D: -
J: TRBJ2-7
V: TRBV7-8
size: -
CDR3: CASSYQSGLEQYF
DNA: TGTGCCAGCAGCTACCAGAGTGGGCTAGAGCAGTACTTC

length: 15
D: TRBD1
J: TRBJ1-2
V: TRBV2
size: -
CDR3: CASEGTGGLNYGYTF
DNA: TGTGCCAGTGAGGGGACAGGGGGCCTTAACTATGGCTACACCTTC

length: 15
D: -
J: TRBJ1-5
V: TRBV19
size: few
CDR3: CASTSWLGLDQPQHF
DNA: TGTGCCAGTACCTCCTGGTTGGGTTTAGATCAGCCCCAGCATTTT

length: 14
D: -
J: TRBJ1-1
V: TRBV5-1
size: few
CDR3: CASSPGLVNTEAFF
DNA: TGCGCCAGCAGCCCGGGACTGGTGAACACTGAAGCTTTCTTT

length: 14
D: -
J: TRBJ2-1
V: TRBV11-3
size: -
CDR3: CASSLVGRPNEQFF
DNA: TGTGCCAGCAGCTTAGTTGGCAGACCCAATGAGCAGTTCTTC

length: 15
D: -
J: TRBJ1-5
V: TRBV6-7
size: -
CDR3: CASRPSRGGRQPQHF
DNA: TGTGCCAGCAGACCGAGCCGGGGGGGCCGGCAGCCCCAGCATTTT

length: 14
D: -
J: TRBJ2-7
V: TRBV11-3
size: -
CDR3: CASSSGSSRRTLYF
DNA: TGTGCCAGCAGCTCCGGGTCCTCACGACGGACGCTGTACTTC

length: 13
D: -
J: TRBJ2-1
V: TRBV7-1
size: -
CDR3: CASTPGGYNEQFF
DNA: TGTGCCAGCACCCCTGGGGGCTACAATGAGCAGTTCTTC

length: 15
D: -
J: TRBJ1-1
V: TRBV6-8
size: -
CDR3: CASSPLAGPGLEAFF
DNA: TGTGCCAGCAGTCCCCTGGCAGGTCCCGGTTTGGAAGCTTTCTTT

length: 11
D: -
J: TRBJ1-1
V: TRBV30
size: -
CDR3: CAWSVGPEAFF
DNA: TGTGCCTGGAGTGTGGGGCCCGAAGCTTTCTTT

length: 14
D: -
J: TRBJ1-6
V: TRBV11-3
size: few
CDR3: CASSLDPGPGPLHF
DNA: TGTGCCAGCAGCTTAGATCCGGGGCCCGGTCCCCTCCACTTT

length: 14
D: -
J: TRBJ1-1
V: TRBV10-2
size: once
CDR3: CATQMGLANTEAFF
DNA: TGCGCCACCCAGATGGGGTTGGCGAACACTGAAGCTTTCTTT

length: 15
D: -
J: TRBJ1-1
V: TRBV11-3
size: -
CDR3: CASSPVAGMNTEAFF
DNA: TGTGCCAGCAGCCCCGTGGCAGGGATGAACACTGAAGCTTTCTTT

length: 16
D: -
J: TRBJ1-6
V: TRBV19
size: -
CDR3: CASSGGTEGLGSPLHF
DNA: TGTGCCAGTAGTGGGGGCACAGAGGGGCTGGGATCACCCCTCCACTTT

length: 17
D: -
J: TRBJ2-7
V: TRBV18
size: -
CDR3: CASSPTGATSRSYEQYF
DNA: TGTGCCAGCTCACCAACGGGGGCTACTAGCCGCTCATACGAGCAGTACTTC